The 32 T cell receptor beta chains listed next were all sequenced from one sample in a study of shared clonotypes between healthy human individuals. Naive CD8 populations comprised CD45RO-negative cells positively selected for CCR7, excluding terminally differentiated effector memory CD45RA+ cells. Clones were sequenced by immunoSEQ multiplex PCR, and TCRdb holds only the in-frame ones, with some missing. The sample holds 630,000 or so clones, roughly 98% seen once. Sequencing input: naive CD8+ T cells sorted from blood. The receptors shown here come from a man aged 25 to 40 in good health.

The gene calls are TRBV9 and TRBJ1-5; D call uncertain. This CDR3 is 13 amino acids long. The V gene's germline CDR1 is SGDLS and CDR2 YYNGEE. Trimming took off 4 bases at V and 4 bases at J, with 9 bases between the two ends. As DNA, the CDR3 is TGTGCCAGCAGCCAGGACGGTAATCAGCCCCAGCATTTT. Its protein product is CASSQDGNQPQHF.

Comments on this clone: A read error may account for a junction end that differs from germline. The chain employs TRBV7-7 and TRBJ2-5, with D perhaps matching TRBD1 or TRBD2 (5 bases each). The CDR3 loop spans 15 amino acids. Germline-derived CDR1 and CDR2 are SSHAT and FNYEAQ (reference sequence). The chain's CDR3 is CASSKSMGEKETQYF. CDR3 sequence (DNA): TGTGCTAGCAGCAAAAGCATGGGGGAGAAAGAGACCCAGTACTTC. The full variable domain, in which reference TRBV7-7 and TRBJ2-5 provide the parts outside the CDR3, is GAGVSQSPRYKVTKRGQDVTLRCDPISSHATLYWYQQALGQGPEFLTYFNYEAQPDKSGLPSDRFSAERPEGSISTLTIQRTEQRDSAMYRCASSKSMGEKETQYFGPGTRLLVL.

V gene TRBV6-1 combines with J gene TRBJ1-5; 10 nucleotides align to TRBD1. CDR3 length equals 16 residues. With 3 bases clipped from V and 7 bases from J, the junction kept 9 bases outside the gene matches. Germline CDR1 MNHNS, CDR2 SASEGT. The DNA for the CDR3 is TGTGCCAGCAGTGATTGGGACAGGGGATTGAGGCAGCCCCAGCATTTT. This gives the protein CASSDWDRGLRQPQHF.

The J gene is TRBJ2-1, the V gene TRBV9; 7 bases agree with TRBD1. The CDR3 sequence is 15 residues long. The J segment lost 0 bases and the V segment lost 3 bases, leaving 3 bases of the junction unmatched. Germline V gene lookup returns CDR1 SGDLS and CDR2 YYNGEE. CDR3 amino acids: CASSEGAVSYNEQFF. CDR3 sequence (DNA): TGTGCCAGCAGCGAGGGGGCGGTCTCCTACAATGAGCAGTTCTTC.

The genes are TRBV20-1 and TRBJ2-7; D not resolved. Germline assignment: CDR1 DFQATT and CDR2 SNEGSKA (reference sequence). V was trimmed by 3 bases and J by 3 bases, leaving 6 bases between them. CDR3 size: 11 residues. CDR3 bases: TGCAGTGCTAGTGGGGACTACGAGCAGTACTTC. This codes for CSASGDYEQYF.

The rearrangement joins TRBV11-3 to TRBJ2-4; unclear D gene. The CDR3 covers 12 residues. V lost 0 bases and J lost 7, with 4 bases in between. Germline CDR1 and CDR2: SGHNT and YENEEA. The CDR3, as DNA: TGTGCCAGCAGCTTAGATGGGAACATTCAGTACTTC. This codes for CASSLDGNIQYF.

This chain joins TRBV4-3 and TRBJ2-2; D gene unclear. Germline assignment: CDR1 LGHNA and CDR2 YSLEER. This CDR3 contains 13 residues. Trimming took 1 base from V and 6 from J, leaving 6 bases between them. The CDR3 loop reads CASSQGQAGELFF. In nucleotides, the CDR3 is TGCGCCAGCAGCCAAGGCCAGGCCGGGGAGCTGTTTTTT.

Worth noting for this clone: This sample also contains other DNA sequences that code for the same CDR3. The genes are TRBV27 and TRBJ2-3, with 7 bases fitting TRBD2. The CDR3 consists of 15 residues. With V trimmed by 3 bases and J by 0 bases, 3 bases remained unmatched. Germline V gives CDR1 MNHEY, CDR2 SMNVEV (reference sequence). The chain's CDR3 is CASSLPGGSTDTQYF. CDR3 nucleotide sequence: TGTGCCAGCAGTTTGCCGGGAGGTAGCACAGATACGCAGTATTTT.

This chain links TRBV11-2 with TRBJ2-7, with D maybe TRBD1 (6 bases). Germline CDR1 is SGHAT and CDR2 is FQNNGV. This CDR3 has 15 residues. The ends were cut back, 1 base at V and 3 bases at J, with 13 bases in the middle. The CDR3: CASSLAIGTRYEQYF. The CDR3 DNA is TGTGCCAGCAGCTTAGCTATCGGGACACGCTACGAGCAGTACTTC. Combining the CDR3 with reference TRBV11-2 and TRBJ2-7 gives the whole variable domain EAGVAQSPRYKIIEKRQSVAFWCNPISGHATLYWYQQILGQGPKLLIQFQNNGVVDDSQLPKDRFSAERLKGVDSTLKIQPAKLEDSAVYLCASSLAIGTRYEQYFGPGTRLTVT.

This clone was found once. The same CDR3 can be traced to other DNA sequences in this sample. V gene TRBV28 combines with J gene TRBJ2-3; D gene unclear. Trimming shortened V by 2 bases and J by 3 bases, and 3 bases separated the two germline ends. Germline V gene lookup returns CDR1 MDHEN and CDR2 SYDVKM. There are 12 residues in the CDR3. CDR3: CASSLGTDTQYF. The CDR3 DNA reads as TGTGCCAGCAGTTTAGGGACAGATACGCAGTATTTT.

The genes are TRBV7-8 and TRBJ2-5; 7 bases match TRBD1. V trimming: 5 bases; J trimming: 10 bases; junction bases outside the gene matches: 16. Germline V gene data show CDR1 as SGHVS and CDR2 as FQNEAQ. CDR3 length equals 15 residues. CDR3 bases: TGTGCCAGCAGCACCCGGACAGGCGTCGTGAGGAACCAGTACTTC. Translation gives CASSTRTGVVRNQYF.

The gene calls are TRBV7-9 and TRBJ2-7; D possibly corresponds to TRBD1 (6 bases). The CDR3 length is 16 residues. Germline-derived CDR1 and CDR2 are SEHNR and FQNEAQ (reference sequence). Trimming shortened V by 2 bases and J by 2 bases, and 16 bases separated the two germline ends. In DNA form, the CDR3 reads TGTGCCAGCAGCTTACCCGCAGGGGACAACCCCTACGAGCAGTACTTC. Translated, it gives CASSLPAGDNPYEQYF.

The chain has TRBV27 and TRBJ2-7; TRBD2 agrees at 9 bases. J gave up 3 bases and V 4 bases, and 13 bases lay outside the gene matches. The CDR3 contains 17 residues. The V gene's germline CDR1 is MNHEY and CDR2 SMNVEV (reference sequence). The CDR3 nucleotides read TGTGCCAGCAGTTCGATCCTGCCTAGCGGGGATTACTACGAGCAGTACTTC. It codes for CASSSILPSGDYYEQYF.

V gene TRBV7-9 combines with J gene TRBJ2-4; TRBD2 agrees at 8 bases. V gave up 10 bases and J gave up 7 bases; unmatched junction bases: 6. The CDR3 runs to 12 residues. Germline V gives CDR1 SEHNR, CDR2 FQNEAQ (reference sequence). The DNA of the CDR3 is TGTGCCACCCGTGGCGGGGGGAACATTCAGTACTTC. Residues: CATRGGGNIQYF.

The rearrangement links TRBV25-1 to TRBJ2-7, with D unresolved. V lost 3 bases and J 0 bases, leaving 3 bases between the germline ends. This CDR3 is 12 amino acids long. Germline CDR1 and CDR2: MGHDK and SYGVNS. CDR3 nucleotide sequence: TGTGCCAGCAGTGACAGCTCCTACGAGCAGTACTTC. This translates into CASSDSSYEQYF.

This rearrangement joins TRBV28 to TRBJ1-1; D is perhaps TRBD1 (5 bases). The CDR3 consists of 14 residues. Per germline, CDR1 MDHEN and CDR2 SYDVKM. V lost 3 bases and J 4 bases, leaving 12 bases between the germline ends. CDR3 in amino acids: CASSFPTDFTEAFF. In DNA form, the CDR3 reads TGTGCCAGCAGTTTTCCGACAGATTTCACTGAAGCTTTCTTT.

The genes are TRBV5-4 and TRBJ1-1; possible D gene TRBD1, 6 bases. The V end lost 0 bases, the J end lost 8 bases, and 8 bases lay between the germline ends. CDR3 length equals 12 residues. Germline CDR1 reads SGHNT; CDR2 reads YYREEE (reference sequence). Here the CDR3 DNA reads TGTGCCAGCAGCTTGGAGGGGGAAGAAGCTTTCTTT. Its translation: CASSLEGEEAFF. Complete variable domain (other parts from reference TRBV5-4 and TRBJ1-1): ETGVTQSPTHLIKTRGQQVTLRCSSQSGHNTVSWYQQALGQGPQFIFQYYREEENGRGNFPPRFSGLQFPNYSSELNVNALELDDSALYLCASSLEGEEAFFGQGTRLTVV.

The chain recombines TRBV9 with TRBJ2-1; the match to TRBD2 covers 9 bases. Germline V CDR1 and CDR2: SGDLS, YYNGEE. V lost 3 bases and J lost 7; bases outside the gene matches: 8. The CDR3 has 15 residues. The CDR3 bases are TGTGCCAGCAGCGAAACGGGACTAGCTGATAATGAGCAGTTCTTC. Protein: CASSETGLADNEQFF.

In DNA form, the CDR3 reads TGTGCCAGCAGCTTGTTGGACCGCGACTACGAGCAGTACTTC. This encodes CASSLLDRDYEQYF. The rearrangement links TRBV7-9 to TRBJ2-7; D unclear. Germline loops: CDR1 SEHNR, CDR2 FQNEAQ (reference sequence). The CDR3 totals 14 residues. V lost 3 bases and J lost 3, with 12 bases in between.

A remark on this clone: One junction end does not reproduce the germline sequence, and a read error may be involved. V is TRBV27 and J is TRBJ1-5; tentatively, D is TRBD1 (6 bases). The CDR3 has 17 residues. CDR1 is MNHEY and CDR2 is SMNVEV in the germline V gene (reference sequence). CDR3 bases: TGTGCCAGCAGTCCTTACCCGGGCAGGGGCAGCAGTCAGCCCCAGCATTTT. Translating gives CASSPYPGRGSSQPQHF.

This chain connects TRBV4-1 to TRBJ2-1, with D hard to call. Per germline, CDR1 MGHRA and CDR2 YSYEKL. With 4 bases removed from V and 10 bases from J, the gap between germline ends came to 23 bases. The CDR3 spans 16 residues. CDR3 amino acids: CASSPETLSVEYEQFF. The CDR3 coding sequence is TGCGCCAGCAGCCCGGAAACTCTCTCAGTTGAGTACGAGCAGTTCTTC.

V usage is TRBV7-9 and J usage is TRBJ2-7; the match to TRBD1 covers 8 bases. V trimming: 6 bases; J trimming: 2 bases; junction bases outside the gene matches: 3. The CDR3 runs 13 residues. Germline V gene sequence: CDR1 SEHNR, CDR2 FQNEAQ (reference sequence). This chain's CDR3 is CASRGDRPYEQYF. Here the CDR3 DNA reads TGTGCCAGCAGGGGGGACAGGCCCTACGAGCAGTACTTC.

The chain joins TRBV7-9 to TRBJ2-3, with 9 bases identical to TRBD1. The germline CDR1 and CDR2 sequences are SEHNR and FQNEAQ (reference sequence). This CDR3 is 17 amino acids long. J gave up 0 bases and V 3 bases, and 7 bases lay outside the gene matches. The CDR3 is CASSFPSTGGSTDTQYF. CDR3 DNA: TGTGCCAGCAGCTTTCCCTCGACAGGGGGAAGCACAGATACGCAGTATTTT.

The genes are TRBV7-2 and TRBJ2-7; TRBD2 might be the D (6 bases). Between the trimmed V and J ends, which lost 6 bases and 4 bases, there was a span of 13 bases. Germline V gene lookup returns CDR1 SGHTA and CDR2 FQGNSA. The CDR3 spans 13 residues. CDR3 amino acids: CASSPRGTYEQYF. DNA of the CDR3: TGTGCCAGCAGTCCCCGAGGGACTTACGAGCAGTACTTC.

This clone occurred once. The chain employs TRBV28 and TRBJ2-3; no clear D. This CDR3 is built from 12 residues. Trimming took 5 bases from V and 5 from J, leaving 8 bases between them. Germline V gene lookup returns CDR1 MDHEN and CDR2 SYDVKM. Here the CDR3 reads CASSMDLDTQYF. For the CDR3, the DNA is TGTGCCAGCAGTATGGACCTAGATACGCAGTATTTT.

V is TRBV5-1 and J is TRBJ2-3; D gene unclear. Deletions cut 7 bases from V and 5 bases from J, with 8 bases between. CDR1 and CDR2 from the germline V gene are SGHRS and YFSETQ. The CDR3 contains 11 residues. The CDR3 bases are TGCGCCAGCCCCCGAGGAGATACGCAGTATTTT. This codes for CASPRGDTQYF.

The chain combines TRBV11-2 with TRBJ2-7; D perhaps matches TRBD1 (6 bases). Germline CDR1 SGHAT, CDR2 FQNNGV. The CDR3 runs 16 residues. V lost 5 bases, J lost 7 bases, and 24 bases lay in between. As DNA, the CDR3 is TGTGCCAGCAGCAACATGGCAGGGGTAAATCAGTGGGAGCAGTACTTC. Protein: CASSNMAGVNQWEQYF.

This chain uses TRBV7-6 with TRBJ2-2; D is perhaps TRBD1 or TRBD2 (6 bases each). The CDR3 covers 17 residues. Trimming removed 2 bases at V and 7 bases at J, with 20 bases between. Germline loops: CDR1 SGHVS, CDR2 FNYEAQ. In DNA form, the CDR3 reads TGTGCCAGCAGCTTATGGGACACCGCCGAGGAGGGCGGGGAGCTGTTTTTT. This sequence encodes CASSLWDTAEEGGELFF.

The CDR3, as DNA: TGCGCCAGCAGCTTGGTGAGGGAGTCACATGGCTACACCTTC. It encodes CASSLVRESHGYTF. The rearrangement links TRBV5-1 to TRBJ1-2; D not certain. V was clipped by 0 bases and J by 6 bases, with 12 bases between them. CDR1 is SGHRS, CDR2 YFSETQ, per germline. The CDR3 loop spans 14 amino acids.

J is TRBJ2-5 and V is TRBV27; D is ambiguous. CDR3 size: 11 residues. CDR1 and CDR2 (germline): MNHEY, SMNVEV (reference sequence). Trimming pared 8 bases from V and 0 bases from J, leaving 4 bases between. The CDR3 is CASGDQETQYF. The CDR3 coding sequence is TGTGCCAGCGGGGACCAAGAGACCCAGTACTTC.

This clone showed up just once. CDR3 loop: CASSSEEEQYF. CDR3 bases: TGTGCCAGCAGTTCGGAGGAGGAGCAGTACTTC. The J gene is TRBJ2-7, the V gene TRBV6-5, with D possibly being TRBD2 (5 bases). CDR1 MNHEY and CDR2 SVGAGI come from the germline V gene. The V end lost 4 bases, the J end lost 7 bases, and 8 bases lay between the germline ends. The length of the CDR3 is 11 residues.

This chain joins TRBV5-6 and TRBJ1-1, with no clear D. Germline assignment: CDR1 SGHDT and CDR2 YYEEEE. The V gene lost 1 base and the J gene lost 5 bases, with 6 bases spanning the gap. This CDR3 comprises 12 residues. In DNA form, the CDR3 reads TGTGCCAGCAGCTTGTTTTCGACTGAAGCTTTCTTT. Amino acids: CASSLFSTEAFF.